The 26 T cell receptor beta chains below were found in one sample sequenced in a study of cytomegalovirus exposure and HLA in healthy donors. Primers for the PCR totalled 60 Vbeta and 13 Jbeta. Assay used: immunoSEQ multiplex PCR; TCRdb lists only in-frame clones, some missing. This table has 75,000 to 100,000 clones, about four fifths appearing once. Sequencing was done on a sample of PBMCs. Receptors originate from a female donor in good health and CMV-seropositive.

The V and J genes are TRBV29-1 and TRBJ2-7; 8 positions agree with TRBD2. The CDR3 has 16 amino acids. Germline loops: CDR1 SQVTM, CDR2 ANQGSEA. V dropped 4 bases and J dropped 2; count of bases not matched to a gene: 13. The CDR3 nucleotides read TGCAGCGTTGCGGGGGGGAAGGCACCCCTACCCTACGAGCAGTACTTC. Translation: CSVAGGKAPLPYEQYF.

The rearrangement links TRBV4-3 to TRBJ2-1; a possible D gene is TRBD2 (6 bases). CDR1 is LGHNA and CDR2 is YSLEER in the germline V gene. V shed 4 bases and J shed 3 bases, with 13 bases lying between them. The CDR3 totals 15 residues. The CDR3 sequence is CASSLKAGSYNEQFF. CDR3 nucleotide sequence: TGCGCCAGCAGCCTCAAAGCGGGCAGCTACAATGAGCAGTTCTTC.

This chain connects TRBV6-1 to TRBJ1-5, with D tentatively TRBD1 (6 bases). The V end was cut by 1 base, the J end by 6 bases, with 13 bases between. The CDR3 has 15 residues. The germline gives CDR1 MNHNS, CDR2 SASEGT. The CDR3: CASSEVAGDSQPQHF. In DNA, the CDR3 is TGTGCCAGCAGTGAAGTAGCAGGGGATTCTCAGCCCCAGCATTTT.

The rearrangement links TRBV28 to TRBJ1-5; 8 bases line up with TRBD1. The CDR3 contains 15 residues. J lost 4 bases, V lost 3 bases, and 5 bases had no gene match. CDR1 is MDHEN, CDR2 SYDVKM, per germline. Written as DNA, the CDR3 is TGTGCCAGCAGTTTGCGAACAGGGGGTAATCAGCCCCAGCATTTT. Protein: CASSLRTGGNQPQHF. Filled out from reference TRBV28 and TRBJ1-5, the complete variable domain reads DVKVTQSSRYLVKRTGEKVFLECVQDMDHENMFWYRQDPGLGLRLIYFSYDVKMKEKGDIPEGYSVSREKKERFSLILESASTNQTSMYLCASSLRTGGNQPQHFGDGTRLSIL.

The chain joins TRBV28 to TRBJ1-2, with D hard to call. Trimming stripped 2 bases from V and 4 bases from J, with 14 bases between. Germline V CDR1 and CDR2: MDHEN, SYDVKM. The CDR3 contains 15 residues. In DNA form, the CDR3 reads TGTGCCAGCAGTTTACCTTCGGGGAGTAGCTATGGCTACACCTTC. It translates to CASSLPSGSSYGYTF.

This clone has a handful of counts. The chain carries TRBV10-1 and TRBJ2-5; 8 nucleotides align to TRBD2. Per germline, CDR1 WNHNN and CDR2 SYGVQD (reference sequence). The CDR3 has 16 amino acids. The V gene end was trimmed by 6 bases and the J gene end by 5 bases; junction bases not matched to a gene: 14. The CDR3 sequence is CASSSRAGVAEETQYF. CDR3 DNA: TGCGCCAGCAGCTCTAGAGCGGGGGTCGCGGAGGAGACCCAGTACTTC.

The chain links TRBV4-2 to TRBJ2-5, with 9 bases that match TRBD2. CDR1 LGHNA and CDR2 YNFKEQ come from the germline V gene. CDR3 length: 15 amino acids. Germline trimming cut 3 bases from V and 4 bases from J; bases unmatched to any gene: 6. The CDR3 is CASSQNSGGRETQYF. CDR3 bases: TGTGCCAGCAGCCAGAATAGCGGGGGAAGAGAGACCCAGTACTTC.

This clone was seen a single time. This CDR3 is CASSSGTGARFYEQYF. The CDR3 nucleotides read TGCGCCAGCAGCTCTGGGACAGGGGCCCGGTTCTACGAGCAGTACTTC. The chain couples TRBV10-1 to TRBJ2-7; 10 bases match TRBD1. The germline V gene has CDR1 WNHNN and CDR2 SYGVQD (reference sequence). V gave up 6 bases and J gave up 3 bases; unmatched junction bases: 11. The CDR3 is 16 amino acids.

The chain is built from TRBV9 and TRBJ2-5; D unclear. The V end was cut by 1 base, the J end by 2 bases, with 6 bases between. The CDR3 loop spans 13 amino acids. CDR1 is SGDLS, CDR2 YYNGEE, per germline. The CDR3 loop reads CASSVNIQETQYF. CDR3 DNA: TGTGCCAGCAGCGTAAATATACAAGAGACCCAGTACTTC. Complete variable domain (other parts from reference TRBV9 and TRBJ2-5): DSGVTQTPKHLITATGQRVTLRCSPRSGDLSVYWYQQSLDQGLQFLIQYYNGEERAKGNILERFSAQQFPDLHSELNLSSLELGDSALYFCASSVNIQETQYFGPGTRLLVL.

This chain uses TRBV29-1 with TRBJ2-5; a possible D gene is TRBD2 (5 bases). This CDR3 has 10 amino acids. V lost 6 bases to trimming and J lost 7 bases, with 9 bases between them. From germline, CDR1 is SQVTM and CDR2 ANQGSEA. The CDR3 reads CSVSAGTQYF. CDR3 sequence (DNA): TGCAGCGTCTCCGCGGGGACCCAGTACTTC.

CDR3 sequence: CASTQGAFSNQPQHF. The CDR3 DNA sequence: TGTGCCAGCACCCAAGGGGCGTTTAGCAATCAGCCCCAGCATTTT. The rearrangement joins TRBV2 to TRBJ1-5, with D perhaps matching TRBD1 (5 bases). This CDR3 contains 15 residues. CDR1 is SNHLY, CDR2 FYNNEI, per germline. Trimming left V 7 bases short and J 0 bases short, with 13 bases between.

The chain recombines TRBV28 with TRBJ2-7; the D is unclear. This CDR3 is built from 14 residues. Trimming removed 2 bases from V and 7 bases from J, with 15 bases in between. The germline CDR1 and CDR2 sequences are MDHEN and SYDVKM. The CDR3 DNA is TGTGCCAGCAGTTTAGACGCCCGCTCGAGGGAGCAGTACTTC. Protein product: CASSLDARSREQYF.

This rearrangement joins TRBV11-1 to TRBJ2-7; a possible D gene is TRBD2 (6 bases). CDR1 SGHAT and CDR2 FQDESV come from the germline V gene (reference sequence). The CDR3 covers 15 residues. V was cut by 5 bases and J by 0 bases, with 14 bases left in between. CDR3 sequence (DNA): TGTGCCAGCAGCCCGAGGGGACTCCCCTCCTACGAGCAGTACTTC. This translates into CASSPRGLPSYEQYF. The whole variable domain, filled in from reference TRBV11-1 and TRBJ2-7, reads EAEVAQSPRYKITEKSQAVAFWCDPISGHATLYWYRQILGQGPELLVQFQDESVVDDSQLPKDRFSAERLKGVDSTLKIQPAELGDSAMYLCASSPRGLPSYEQYFGPGTRLTVT.

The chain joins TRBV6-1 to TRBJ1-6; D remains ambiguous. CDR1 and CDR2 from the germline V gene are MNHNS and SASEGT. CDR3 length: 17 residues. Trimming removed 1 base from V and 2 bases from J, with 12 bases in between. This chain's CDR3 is CASSEENFPPYNSPLHF. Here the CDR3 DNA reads TGTGCCAGCAGTGAAGAGAACTTCCCCCCCTATAATTCACCCCTCCACTTT.

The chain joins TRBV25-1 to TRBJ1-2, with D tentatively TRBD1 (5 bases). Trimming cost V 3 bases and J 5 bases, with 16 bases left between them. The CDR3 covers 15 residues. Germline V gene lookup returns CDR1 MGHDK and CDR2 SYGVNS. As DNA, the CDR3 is TGTGCCAGCAGTGATTCGAGCCAGGGCCCTTATGGCTACACCTTC. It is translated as CASSDSSQGPYGYTF.

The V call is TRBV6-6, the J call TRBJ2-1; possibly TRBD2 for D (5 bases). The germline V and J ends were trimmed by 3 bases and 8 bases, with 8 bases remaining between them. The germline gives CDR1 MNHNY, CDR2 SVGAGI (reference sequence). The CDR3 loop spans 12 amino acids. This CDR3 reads CASSYTGDEQFF. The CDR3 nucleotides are TGTGCCAGCAGTTATACCGGGGATGAGCAGTTCTTC.

The CDR3 DNA reads as TGTGCCAGCAGTGTAGACAGGGCTTCCTACGAGCAGTACTTC. Protein product: CASSVDRASYEQYF. This chain joins TRBV6-1 and TRBJ2-7; 7 nucleotides align to TRBD1. Germline CDR1 MNHNS, CDR2 SASEGT. V lost 4 bases to trimming and J lost 1 base; unmatched junction nucleotides: 4. The CDR3 covers 14 residues.

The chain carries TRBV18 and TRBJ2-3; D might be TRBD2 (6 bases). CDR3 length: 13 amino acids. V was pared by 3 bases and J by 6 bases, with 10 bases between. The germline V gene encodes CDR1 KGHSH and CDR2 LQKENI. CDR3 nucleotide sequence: TGTGCCAGCTCACCGGGAGGAGGGGATACGCAGTATTTT. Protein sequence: CASSPGGGDTQYF.

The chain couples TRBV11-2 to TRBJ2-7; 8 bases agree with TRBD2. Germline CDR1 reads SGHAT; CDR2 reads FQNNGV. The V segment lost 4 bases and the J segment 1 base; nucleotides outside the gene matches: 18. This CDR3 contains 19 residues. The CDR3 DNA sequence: TGTGCCAGCAGCTCCCGGCCCGGCTTCGGCGGGGGGACATCCTACGAGCAGTACTTC. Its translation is CASSSRPGFGGGTSYEQYF. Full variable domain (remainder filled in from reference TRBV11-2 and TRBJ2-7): EAGVAQSPRYKIIEKRQSVAFWCNPISGHATLYWYQQILGQGPKLLIQFQNNGVVDDSQLPKDRFSAERLKGVDSTLKIQPAKLEDSAVYLCASSSRPGFGGGTSYEQYFGPGTRLTVT.

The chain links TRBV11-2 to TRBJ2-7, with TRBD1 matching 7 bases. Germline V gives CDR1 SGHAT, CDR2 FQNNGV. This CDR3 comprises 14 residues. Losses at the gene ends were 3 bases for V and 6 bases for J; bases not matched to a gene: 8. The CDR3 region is CASSFTGEVSEQYF. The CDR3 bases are TGTGCCAGCAGCTTCACAGGGGAAGTAAGCGAGCAGTACTTC.

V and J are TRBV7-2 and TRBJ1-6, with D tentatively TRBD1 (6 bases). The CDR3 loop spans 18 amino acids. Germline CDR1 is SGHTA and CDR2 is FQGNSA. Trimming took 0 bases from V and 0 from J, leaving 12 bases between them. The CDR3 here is CASSLALRGGSYNSPLHF. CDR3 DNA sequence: TGTGCCAGCAGCTTAGCGCTCAGGGGTGGCTCCTATAATTCACCCCTCCACTTT.

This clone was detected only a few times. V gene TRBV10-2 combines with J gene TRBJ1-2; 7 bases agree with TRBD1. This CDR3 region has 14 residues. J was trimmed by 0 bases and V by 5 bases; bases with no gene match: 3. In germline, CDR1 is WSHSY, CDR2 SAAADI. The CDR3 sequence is CASSPGTANYGYTF. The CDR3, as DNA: TGCGCCAGCAGTCCCGGGACAGCTAACTATGGCTACACCTTC.

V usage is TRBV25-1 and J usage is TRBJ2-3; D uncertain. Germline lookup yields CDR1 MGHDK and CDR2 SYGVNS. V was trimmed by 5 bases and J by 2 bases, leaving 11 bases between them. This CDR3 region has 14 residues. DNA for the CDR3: TGTGCCAGCAGTCCCCCCGGTCACACAGATACGCAGTATTTT. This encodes CASSPPGHTDTQYF.

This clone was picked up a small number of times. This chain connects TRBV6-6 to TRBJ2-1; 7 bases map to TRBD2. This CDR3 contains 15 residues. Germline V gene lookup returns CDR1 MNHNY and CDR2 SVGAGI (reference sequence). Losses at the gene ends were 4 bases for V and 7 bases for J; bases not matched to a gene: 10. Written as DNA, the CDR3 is TGTGCCAGCAGTTCAGCGGGCGGGAGTTGGAATGAGCAGTTCTTC. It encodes CASSSAGGSWNEQFF.

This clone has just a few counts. This CDR3 reads CASSQENREAEKLFF. The CDR3 DNA reads TGTGCCAGCAGCCAAGAAAACAGGGAAGCCGAAAAACTGTTTTTT. The chain joins TRBV4-2 to TRBJ1-4; D might be TRBD1 (6 bases). Germline V gives CDR1 LGHNA, CDR2 YNFKEQ. The CDR3 is 15 amino acids. Between the trimmed V and J ends, which lost 0 bases and 8 bases, there was a span of 13 bases.

The CDR3 region is CASSETSGARGTGELFF. CDR3 DNA: TGCGCCAGCAGTGAAACTAGCGGGGCCCGGGGCACCGGGGAGCTGTTTTTT. The V gene is TRBV10-1, the J gene TRBJ2-2; 10 nucleotides align to TRBD2. The J segment lost 4 bases and the V segment lost 3 bases, leaving 8 bases of the junction unmatched. CDR1 is WNHNN and CDR2 is SYGVQD in the germline V gene (reference sequence). The CDR3 sequence is 17 residues long.